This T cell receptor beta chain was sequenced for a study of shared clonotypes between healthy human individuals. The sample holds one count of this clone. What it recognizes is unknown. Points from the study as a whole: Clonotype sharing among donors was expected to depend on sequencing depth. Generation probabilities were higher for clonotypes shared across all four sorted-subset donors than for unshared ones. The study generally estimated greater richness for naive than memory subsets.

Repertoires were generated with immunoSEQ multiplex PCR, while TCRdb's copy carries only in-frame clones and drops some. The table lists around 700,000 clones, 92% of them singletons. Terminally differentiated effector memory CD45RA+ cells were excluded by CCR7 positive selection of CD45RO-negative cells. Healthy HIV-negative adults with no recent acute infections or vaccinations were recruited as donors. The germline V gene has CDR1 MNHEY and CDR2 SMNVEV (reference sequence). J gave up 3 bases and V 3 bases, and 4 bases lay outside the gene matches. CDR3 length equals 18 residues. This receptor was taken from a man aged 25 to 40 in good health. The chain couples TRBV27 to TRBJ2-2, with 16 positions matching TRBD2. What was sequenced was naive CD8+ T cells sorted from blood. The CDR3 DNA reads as TGTGCCAGCAGTTTGGGACTAGCGGGAGGGCCATACACCGGGGAGCTGTTTTTT. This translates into CASSLGLAGGPYTGELFF.